A selection of T cell receptor beta chains follows, all from one sample in a study of CXCR3-negative and CXCR3-positive naive CD8 T cells. TCRdb reprocessed the 5' RACE reads; each CDR3 protein has one entry and no DNA is given. This sample's table reports roughly 90,000 distinct CDR3 sequences. The sequencing sample was made of naive CXCR3- CD8+ T cells from blood. Receptors were obtained from a human donor in good health. Some clones in this sample may be carry-over from other donors' samples. The CDR3 runs from the conserved cysteine through the conserved F or W. Each record gives: J gene, V gene, CDR3 protein.

J: TRBJ2-1
V: TRBV6-2/TRBV6-3
CDR3: CASSYSGLQGGSYNEQFF

J: TRBJ2-2
V: TRBV27
CDR3: CASRALAGGLHTGELFF

J: TRBJ2-7
V: TRBV29-1
CDR3: CSVAPGQGTYEQYF

J: TRBJ2-1
V: TRBV29-1
CDR3: CSVEDLNWDSYNEQFF

J: TRBJ2-7
V: TRBV28
CDR3: CASSLWSYEQYF

J: TRBJ2-4
V: TRBV29-1
CDR3: CSVEVGAGPGNIQYF

J: TRBJ2-3
V: TRBV29-1
CDR3: CSVEDPSGREADTQYF

J: TRBJ2-5
V: TRBV14
CDR3: CASSLYGRETQYF

J: TRBJ1-1
V: TRBV28
CDR3: CASSLYGGGTEAFF

J: TRBJ1-1
V: TRBV12-3/TRBV12-4
CDR3: CASSIPEGAEAFF

J: TRBJ2-7
V: TRBV19
CDR3: CASSTGRLYEQYF

J: TRBJ2-5
V: TRBV15
CDR3: CATSLTSGAPRETQYF

J: TRBJ2-7
V: TRBV11-2
CDR3: CASRRGGLTYEQYF

J: TRBJ1-2
V: TRBV12-3/TRBV12-4
CDR3: CASTQGDSDGYTF

J: TRBJ1-5
V: TRBV15
CDR3: CATSRGAGGWSNQPQHF

J: TRBJ2-1
V: TRBV9
CDR3: CASSVVIGYNEQFF

J: TRBJ2-1
V: TRBV28
CDR3: CASNRAGQSYNEQFF

J: TRBJ2-1
V: TRBV19
CDR3: CASSPLAGSEQFF

J: TRBJ2-1
V: TRBV14
CDR3: CASSQKVPGTWGEQFF

J: TRBJ2-3
V: TRBV12-3/TRBV12-4
CDR3: CASSFPDRIPGPRTDTQYF

J: TRBJ2-5
V: TRBV13
CDR3: CASSLVSGRNQETQYF

J: TRBJ1-1
V: TRBV7-9
CDR3: CASSLGTNTEAFF

J: TRBJ2-1
V: TRBV4-2
CDR3: CASTYLGQTNEQFF

J: TRBJ2-3
V: TRBV20-1
CDR3: CSARGGDGASGATDTQYF

J: TRBJ2-1
V: TRBV28
CDR3: CASGYGLAGGNEQFF

J: TRBJ2-1
V: TRBV2
CDR3: CASAYRALVLDEQFF

J: TRBJ2-3
V: TRBV5-4
CDR3: CASSSGLAGELDTQYF

J: TRBJ2-7
V: TRBV27
CDR3: CASSTFSGTDYEQYF

J: TRBJ2-2
V: TRBV29-1
CDR3: CSVVRGTGELFF

J: TRBJ1-2
V: TRBV29-1
CDR3: CSVEQTLNYGYTF

J: TRBJ2-1
V: TRBV28
CDR3: CASSPPRGHGNEQFF

J: TRBJ2-1
V: TRBV19
CDR3: CASSRTSLDEQFF

J: TRBJ2-5
V: TRBV27
CDR3: CASSLAGAGETQYF

J: TRBJ2-7
V: TRBV7-9
CDR3: CASSPPGADLYEQYF

J: TRBJ1-1
V: TRBV5-1
CDR3: CASSSGTSTVLEAFF

J: TRBJ1-1
V: TRBV21-1
CDR3: CASSKGPDTEAFF